Presented here are 20 T cell receptor beta chains from one specimen sequenced in a study of beta chain features in type 1 diabetes. These receptors are not linked to any known antigen. Expressed TCRB transcripts got sequenced, as all isolated RNA was reverse transcribed. TCRdb's table, derived via immunoSEQ multiplex PCR, lists solely in-frame clones and lacks some. The data contain roughly 700,000 clones, roughly 12% of them singletons. Whole-study results and caveats: Among all four CD4+ subsets, Type 1 diabetes patients had TCRB CDR3s that were moderately but significantly shorter.

Sequencing was done on a sample of naive CD4+ T cells from blood. The receptors were gathered from a man between 18 and 29 years old with type 1 diabetes.

The rearrangement uses TRBV7-9 and TRBJ1-1, with a possible D match to TRBD1 (5 bases). V dropped 1 base and J dropped 1 base, with 10 bases sitting between them. The germline V gene has CDR1 SEHNR and CDR2 FQNEAQ (reference sequence). This CDR3 region has 15 residues. The CDR3 spells CASSLGSTGNTEAFF. The DNA of the CDR3 is TGTGCCAGCAGCTTAGGCTCAACAGGGAACACTGAAGCTTTCTTT.

This chain links TRBV4-1 with TRBJ1-4; no reliable D call. Germline values: CDR1 MGHRA, CDR2 YSYEKL. Trimming removed 4 bases at V and 0 bases at J, with 9 bases between. There are 15 residues in the CDR3. Here the CDR3 DNA reads TGCGCCAGCAGCCGCGAAGTTGCAACTAATGAAAAACTGTTTTTT. The encoded protein is CASSREVATNEKLFF.

The V gene is TRBV28, the J gene TRBJ2-7, with 7 positions matching TRBD1. CDR3 size: 15 residues. With V trimmed by 7 bases and J by 2 bases, 11 bases remained unmatched. CDR1 and CDR2 (germline): MDHEN, SYDVKM. The CDR3 region is CASTPQDRTPYEQYF. The CDR3 DNA reads as TGTGCCAGCACCCCACAGGACAGGACTCCCTACGAGCAGTACTTC.

This clone appeared a few times. An end of the junction does not agree with germline; a read error may underlie this. The V gene is TRBV7-7, the J gene TRBJ2-5, with 7 positions matching TRBD1. The CDR3 has 15 amino acids. The germline CDR1 and CDR2 sequences are SSHAT and FNYEAQ (reference sequence). The CDR3 sequence is CASSPGQARAETQYF. The CDR3 bases are TGTGCTAGCAGCCCAGGACAGGCCCGTGCAGAGACCCAGTACTTC.

J is TRBJ1-2 and V is TRBV30, with D possibly TRBD1 on 5 matching bases. CDR1 GTSNPN and CDR2 SVGIG come from the germline V gene (reference sequence). This CDR3 has 11 residues. Between the trimmed V and J ends, which lost 8 bases and 5 bases, there was a span of 12 bases. The CDR3 region has the DNA TGTGCCGGCGGGGGACCTTATGGCTACACCTTC. It is translated as CAGGGPYGYTF. Full variable domain (remainder filled in from reference TRBV30 and TRBJ1-2): SQTIHQWPATLVQPVGSPLSLECTVEGTSNPNLYWYRQAAGRGLQLLFYSVGIGQISSEVPQNLSASRPQDRQFILSSKKLLLSDSGFYLCAGGGPYGYTFGSGTRLTVV.

The sample holds a few counts of this clone. The gene calls are TRBV7-2 and TRBJ2-1; D perhaps matches TRBD2 (7 bases). From germline, CDR1 is SGHTA and CDR2 FQGNSA. V was cut by 3 bases and J by 7 bases, with 13 bases left in between. The CDR3 has 14 amino acids. For the CDR3, the DNA is TGTGCCAGCAGCTTCGGCGGGGGCAGGAATGAGCAGTTCTTC. This encodes CASSFGGGRNEQFF.

This clone was counted between two and nine times. The chain recombines TRBV5-1 with TRBJ1-2; no clear D gene. There are 14 residues in the CDR3. The V end lost 1 base, the J end lost 3 bases, and 10 bases lay between the germline ends. CDR1 and CDR2 (germline): SGHRS, YFSETQ. The CDR3 spells CASSLSGTDYGYTF. CDR3 nucleotide sequence: TGCGCCAGCAGCTTGTCGGGTACCGACTATGGCTACACCTTC. Based on the CDR3 plus reference TRBV5-1 and TRBJ1-2, the full variable domain is KAGVTQTPRYLIKTRGQQVTLSCSPISGHRSVSWYQQTPGQGLQFLFEYFSETQRNKGNFPGRFSGRQFSNSRSEMNVSTLELGDSALYLCASSLSGTDYGYTFGSGTRLTVV.

The table lists this clone with a few counts. This chain joins TRBV2 and TRBJ2-5; 7 bases are a match to TRBD1. CDR3 length: 13 amino acids. The ends lost 8 bases at V and 5 bases at J; junction bases unmatched: 8. Germline CDR1 and CDR2: SNHLY and FYNNEI. The CDR3 DNA reads TGTGCCAGCGACACAGGGGTTTGGGAGACCCAGTACTTC. This translates into CASDTGVWETQYF.

This chain connects TRBV13 to TRBJ2-7; D is unclear. Looked up from germline, CDR1 is PRHDT and CDR2 is FYEKMQ (reference sequence). V lost 5 bases to trimming and J lost 2 bases, with 19 bases between them. The length of the CDR3 is 16 residues. CDR3 in amino acids: CASSPPSAGVAYEQYF. The CDR3 bases are TGTGCCAGCAGCCCCCCCTCGGCAGGCGTAGCCTACGAGCAGTACTTC. The full variable domain, with the rest looked up from reference TRBV13 and TRBJ2-7, is AAGVIQSPRHLIKEKRETATLKCYPIPRHDTVYWYQQGPGQDPQFLISFYEKMQSDKGSIPDRFSAQQFSDYHSELNMSSLELGDSALYFCASSPPSAGVAYEQYFGPGTRLTVT.

The chain couples TRBV5-4 to TRBJ1-4, with 10 bases that match TRBD1. This CDR3 is built from 15 residues. CDR1 is SGHNT, CDR2 YYREEE, per germline (reference sequence). Losses at the gene ends were 3 bases for V and 8 bases for J; bases not matched to a gene: 7. CDR3 region: CASSSPGQGQEKLFF. Here the CDR3 DNA reads TGTGCCAGCAGCTCCCCGGGACAGGGGCAGGAAAAACTGTTTTTT.

This clone has only a few counts. V usage is TRBV5-1 and J usage is TRBJ2-5; D is unresolved. Germline CDR1 and CDR2: SGHRS and YFSETQ. This CDR3 spans 11 amino acids. V gave up 0 bases and J gave up 7 bases, with 4 bases separating them. DNA of the CDR3: TGCGCCAGCAGCTTGGATGGGACCCAGTACTTC. It codes for CASSLDGTQYF.

This sequence joins TRBV2 and TRBJ2-1; D uncertain. CDR1 and CDR2 (germline): SNHLY, FYNNEI. Between the trimmed V and J ends, which lost 6 bases and 4 bases, there was a span of 7 bases. CDR3 length equals 12 residues. CDR3 in amino acids: CASRALYNEQFF. The CDR3 DNA sequence: TGTGCCAGCAGGGCCTTATACAATGAGCAGTTCTTC.

The rearrangement joins TRBV5-1 to TRBJ2-7; D unresolved. Germline V gives CDR1 SGHRS, CDR2 YFSETQ. The CDR3 extends over 13 amino acids. V shed 4 bases and J shed 5 bases, with 13 bases lying between them. CDR3 in amino acids: CASSRESHDEQYF. DNA for the CDR3: TGCGCCAGCAGCCGAGAGTCCCACGACGAGCAGTACTTC.

This clone appeared a few times. The chain couples TRBV11-3 to TRBJ1-1; D gene ambiguous. The CDR3 loop spans 13 amino acids. Germline assignment: CDR1 SGHNT and CDR2 YENEEA. V lost 4 bases and J 3 bases, leaving 9 bases between the germline ends. The CDR3 loop is CASSWTLDTEAFF. The CDR3 DNA follows: TGTGCCAGCAGCTGGACTCTTGACACTGAAGCTTTCTTT.

CDR3 nucleotides: TGTGCCAGCAGCCCTAGCGGGGGGGCCGTAGATACGCAGTATTTT. Protein sequence: CASSPSGGAVDTQYF. The chain links TRBV4-2 to TRBJ2-3, with 12 bases identical to TRBD2. The length of the CDR3 is 15 residues. The germline gives CDR1 LGHNA, CDR2 YNFKEQ. Losses at the gene ends were 4 bases for V and 5 bases for J; bases not matched to a gene: 4.

The chain combines TRBV5-1 with TRBJ2-5; 8 nucleotides line up with TRBD1. With V trimmed by 2 bases and J by 4 bases, 7 bases remained unmatched. CDR3 length: 15 residues. CDR1 and CDR2 (germline): SGHRS, YFSETQ. CDR3 region: CASSFGQGRAETQYF. The CDR3 DNA reads as TGCGCCAGCAGCTTTGGACAGGGCCGGGCAGAGACCCAGTACTTC.

This clone was observed a handful of times. The CDR3 nucleotides are TGTGCCAGCAGCTTCCAGGGATTAGGCGAGCAGTACTTC. Residues: CASSFQGLGEQYF. The chain combines TRBV7-9 with TRBJ2-7; D is perhaps TRBD1 (5 bases). Germline values: CDR1 SEHNR, CDR2 FQNEAQ (reference sequence). V lost 3 bases and J lost 6, with 12 bases in between. The CDR3 is 13 residues long.

This clone came up a few times. This sequence joins TRBV4-1 and TRBJ1-5; a possible D gene is TRBD1 (5 bases). The V gene lost 1 base and the J gene lost 2 bases, with 9 bases spanning the gap. The CDR3 covers 15 residues. Germline CDR1 MGHRA, CDR2 YSYEKL. In DNA, the CDR3 is TGCGCCAGCAGCCAAGCGGGGCTCGGCAATCAGCCCCAGCATTTT. Translating gives CASSQAGLGNQPQHF.

The chain links TRBV5-1 to TRBJ2-7; D remains unclear. Trimming took off 5 bases at V and 0 bases at J, with 15 bases between the two ends. The CDR3 has 15 residues. The germline gives CDR1 SGHRS, CDR2 YFSETQ. Here the CDR3 reads CASRSDPLSSYEQYF. The CDR3 region has the DNA TGCGCCAGCAGGTCAGACCCTTTATCCTCCTACGAGCAGTACTTC.

CDR3 sequence (DNA): TGTGCCAGCAGCGTACAGGGGGCCAGTTCACCCCTCCACTTT. Translated: CASSVQGASSPLHF. The rearrangement uses TRBV9 and TRBJ1-6; TRBD1 matches at 8 bases. The V segment lost 1 base and the J segment 9 bases; nucleotides outside the gene matches: 3. The CDR3 is 14 residues long. The germline CDR1 and CDR2 sequences are SGDLS and YYNGEE.